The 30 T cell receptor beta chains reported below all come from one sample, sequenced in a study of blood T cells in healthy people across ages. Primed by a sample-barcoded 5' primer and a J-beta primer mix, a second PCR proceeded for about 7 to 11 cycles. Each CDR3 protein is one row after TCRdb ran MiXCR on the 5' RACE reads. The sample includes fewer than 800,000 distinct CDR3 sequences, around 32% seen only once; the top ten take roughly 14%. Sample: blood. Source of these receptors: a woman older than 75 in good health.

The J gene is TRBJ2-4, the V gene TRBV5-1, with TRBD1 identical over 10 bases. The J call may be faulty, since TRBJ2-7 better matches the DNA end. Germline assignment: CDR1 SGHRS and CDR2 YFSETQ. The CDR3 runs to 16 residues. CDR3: CASRPTGGLPPYEQYF. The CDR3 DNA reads TGCGCCAGCAGGCCGACAGGGGGCCTACCCCCATACGAGCAGTACTTC.

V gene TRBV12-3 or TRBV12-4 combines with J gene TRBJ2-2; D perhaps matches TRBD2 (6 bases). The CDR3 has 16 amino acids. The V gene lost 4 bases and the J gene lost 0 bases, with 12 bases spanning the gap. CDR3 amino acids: CASSSPGLANTGELFF. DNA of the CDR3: TGTGCCAGCAGTTCTCCGGGACTGGCGAACACCGGGGAGCTGTTTTTT.

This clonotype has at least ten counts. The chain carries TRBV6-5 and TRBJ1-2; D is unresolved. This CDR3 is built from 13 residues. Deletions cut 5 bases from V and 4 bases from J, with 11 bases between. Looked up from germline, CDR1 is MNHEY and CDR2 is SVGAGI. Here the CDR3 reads CASSTAGSYGYTF. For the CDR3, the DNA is TGTGCCAGCAGTACGGCTGGATCCTATGGCTACACCTTC.

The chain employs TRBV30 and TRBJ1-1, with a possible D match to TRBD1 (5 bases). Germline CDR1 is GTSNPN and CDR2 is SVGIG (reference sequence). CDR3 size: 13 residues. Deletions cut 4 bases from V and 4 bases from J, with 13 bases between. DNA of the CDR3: TGTGCCTGGACCCCCAGGGCGGGCACTGAAGCTTTCTTT. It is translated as CAWTPRAGTEAFF.

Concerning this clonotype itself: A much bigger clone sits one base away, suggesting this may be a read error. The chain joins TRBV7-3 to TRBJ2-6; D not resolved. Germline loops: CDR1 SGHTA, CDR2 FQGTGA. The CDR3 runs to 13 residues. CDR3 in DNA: TGTACCAGCAGCCGCCCAGCTTTTAACGTCCTGACTTTC. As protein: CTSSRPAFNVLTF.

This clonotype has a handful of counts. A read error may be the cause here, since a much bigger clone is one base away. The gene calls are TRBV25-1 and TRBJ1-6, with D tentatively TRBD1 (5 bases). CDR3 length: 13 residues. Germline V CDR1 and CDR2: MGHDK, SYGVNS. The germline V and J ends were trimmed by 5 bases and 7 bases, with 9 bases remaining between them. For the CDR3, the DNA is TGTGCCAGCAGTACCTCAGGGAATTCACCCCTCCACTTT. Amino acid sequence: CASSTSGNSPLHF.

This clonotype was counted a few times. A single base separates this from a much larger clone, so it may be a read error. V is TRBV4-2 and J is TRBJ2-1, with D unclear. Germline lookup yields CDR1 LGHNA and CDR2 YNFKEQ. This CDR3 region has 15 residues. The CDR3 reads CASSPAMTGDNERFF. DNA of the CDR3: TGTGCCAGCAGCCCGGCCATGACCGGAGACAATGAGCGGTTCTTC.

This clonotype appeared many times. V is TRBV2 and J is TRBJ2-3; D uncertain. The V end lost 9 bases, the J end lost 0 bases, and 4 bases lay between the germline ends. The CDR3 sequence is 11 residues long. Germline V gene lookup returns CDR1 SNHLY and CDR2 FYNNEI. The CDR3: CASVSTDTQYF. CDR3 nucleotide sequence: TGTGCCAGTGTTAGCACAGATACGCAGTATTTT. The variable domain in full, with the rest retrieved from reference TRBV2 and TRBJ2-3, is EPEVTQTPSHQVTQMGQEVILRCVPISNHLYFYWYRQILGQKVEFLVSFYNNEISEKSEIFDDQFSVERPDGSNFTLKIRSTKLEDSAMYFCASVSTDTQYFGPGTRLTVL.

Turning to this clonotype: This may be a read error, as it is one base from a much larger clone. In nucleotides, the CDR3 is TGCGCCAGCCGGGACAGCTCTGGGGCCAACGTCCGGACTTTC. It yields the protein CASRDSSGANVRTF. This sequence joins TRBV5-1 and TRBJ2-6, with 7 bases aligning to TRBD1. CDR3 size: 14 residues. Germline V gives CDR1 SGHRS, CDR2 YFSETQ.

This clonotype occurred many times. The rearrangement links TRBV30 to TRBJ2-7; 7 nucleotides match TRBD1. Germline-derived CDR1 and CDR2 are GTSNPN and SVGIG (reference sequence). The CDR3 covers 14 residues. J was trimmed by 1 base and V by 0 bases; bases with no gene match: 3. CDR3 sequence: CAWSVTRGSYEQYF. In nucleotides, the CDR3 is TGTGCCTGGAGTGTAACCAGGGGGTCCTACGAGCAGTACTTC.

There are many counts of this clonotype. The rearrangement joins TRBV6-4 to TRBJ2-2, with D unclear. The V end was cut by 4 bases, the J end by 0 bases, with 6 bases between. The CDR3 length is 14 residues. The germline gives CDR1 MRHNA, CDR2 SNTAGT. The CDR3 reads CASSVSANTGELFF. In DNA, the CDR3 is TGTGCCAGCAGTGTCAGTGCGAACACCGGGGAGCTGTTTTTT.

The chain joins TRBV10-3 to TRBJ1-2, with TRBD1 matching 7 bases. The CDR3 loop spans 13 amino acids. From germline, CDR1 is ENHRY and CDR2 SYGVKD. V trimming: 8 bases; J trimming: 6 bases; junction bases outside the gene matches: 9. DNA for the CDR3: TGTGCCATCGCGCCGGGACAGCAGGATGGCTACACCTTC. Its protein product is CAIAPGQQDGYTF.

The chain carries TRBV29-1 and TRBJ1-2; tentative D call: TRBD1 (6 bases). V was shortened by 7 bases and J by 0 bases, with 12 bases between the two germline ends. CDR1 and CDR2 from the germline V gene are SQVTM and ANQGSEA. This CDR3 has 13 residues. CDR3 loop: CSDGGDTNYGYTF. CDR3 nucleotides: TGCAGCGACGGCGGGGACACTAACTATGGCTACACCTTC.

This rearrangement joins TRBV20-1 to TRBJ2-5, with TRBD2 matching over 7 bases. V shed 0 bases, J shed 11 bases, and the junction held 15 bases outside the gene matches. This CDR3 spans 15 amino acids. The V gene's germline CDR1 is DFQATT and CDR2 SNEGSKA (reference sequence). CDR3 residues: CSARDVQGGTAEQYF. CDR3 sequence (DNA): TGCAGTGCTAGAGATGTGCAGGGAGGGACTGCTGAGCAGTACTTC.

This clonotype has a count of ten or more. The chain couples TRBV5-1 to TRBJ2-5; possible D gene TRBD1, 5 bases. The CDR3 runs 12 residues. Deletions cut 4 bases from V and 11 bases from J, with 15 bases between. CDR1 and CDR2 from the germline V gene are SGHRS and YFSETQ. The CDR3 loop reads CASSIGQGLQYF. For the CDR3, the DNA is TGCGCCAGCAGCATAGGTCAGGGCTTACAGTACTTC.

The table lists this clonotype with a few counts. The CDR3 DNA sequence: TGTGCCAGCAGTGTGATAGGGCAGAACTCCTACGAGCAGTACTTC. Translating it yields CASSVIGQNSYEQYF. The chain employs TRBV2 and TRBJ2-7; no definite D call. The V and J ends lost 4 bases and 0 bases respectively, with 13 bases between them. CDR3 size: 15 residues. Germline assignment: CDR1 SNHLY and CDR2 FYNNEI. The full variable domain, rest sourced from reference TRBV2 and TRBJ2-7, is EPEVTQTPSHQVTQMGQEVILRCVPISNHLYFYWYRQILGQKVEFLVSFYNNEISEKSEIFDDQFSVERPDGSNFTLKIRSTKLEDSAMYFCASSVIGQNSYEQYFGPGTRLTVT.

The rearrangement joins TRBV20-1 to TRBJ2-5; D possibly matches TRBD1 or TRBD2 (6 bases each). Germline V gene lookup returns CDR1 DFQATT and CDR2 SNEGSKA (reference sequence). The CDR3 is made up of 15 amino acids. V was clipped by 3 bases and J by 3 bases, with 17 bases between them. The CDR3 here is CSARLATGAKETQYF. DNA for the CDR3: TGCAGTGCTAGGCTTGCCACGGGGGCCAAAGAGACCCAGTACTTC.

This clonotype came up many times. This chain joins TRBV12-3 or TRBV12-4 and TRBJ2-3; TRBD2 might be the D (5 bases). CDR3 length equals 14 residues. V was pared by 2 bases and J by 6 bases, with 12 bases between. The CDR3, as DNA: TGTGCCAGCAGTTTAAATACCCGGGGTGATACGCAGTATTTT. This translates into CASSLNTRGDTQYF.

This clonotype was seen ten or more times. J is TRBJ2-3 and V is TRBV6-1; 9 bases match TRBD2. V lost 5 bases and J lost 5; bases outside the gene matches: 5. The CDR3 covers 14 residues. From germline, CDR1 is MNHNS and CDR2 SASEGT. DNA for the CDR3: TGTGCCAGCAGTCCCAGTAGCGGGGGAGATACGCAGTATTTT. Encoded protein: CASSPSSGGDTQYF.

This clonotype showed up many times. The CDR3 bases are TGTGCCAGCAGTGAAGCGGTGTGGGGGCTCGAAGAGACCCAGTACTTC. This translates into CASSEAVWGLEETQYF. This chain links TRBV2 with TRBJ2-5; D perhaps matches TRBD1 (6 bases). Germline CDR1 reads SNHLY; CDR2 reads FYNNEI. Trimming shortened V by 0 bases and J by 3 bases, and 14 bases separated the two germline ends. The CDR3 is made up of 16 amino acids. The whole variable domain, filled in from reference TRBV2 and TRBJ2-5, reads EPEVTQTPSHQVTQMGQEVILRCVPISNHLYFYWYRQILGQKVEFLVSFYNNEISEKSEIFDDQFSVERPDGSNFTLKIRSTKLEDSAMYFCASSEAVWGLEETQYFGPGTRLLVL.

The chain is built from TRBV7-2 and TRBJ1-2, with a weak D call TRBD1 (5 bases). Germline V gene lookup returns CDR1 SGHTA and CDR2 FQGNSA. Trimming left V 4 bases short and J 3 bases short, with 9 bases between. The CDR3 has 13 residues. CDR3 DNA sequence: TGTGCCAGCAGCTGGGACCTGGACTATGGCTACACCTTC. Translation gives CASSWDLDYGYTF.

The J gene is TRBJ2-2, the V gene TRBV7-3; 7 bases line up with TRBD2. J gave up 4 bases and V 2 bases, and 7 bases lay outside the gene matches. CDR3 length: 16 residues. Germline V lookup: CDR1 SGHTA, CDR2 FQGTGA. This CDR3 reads CASSLVGGRSTGELFF. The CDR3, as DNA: TGTGCCAGCAGCTTAGTGGGAGGGCGTAGCACCGGGGAGCTGTTTTTT.

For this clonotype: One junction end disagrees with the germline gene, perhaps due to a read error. The CDR3 loop reads CVSSSFDGSEQYF. DNA of the CDR3: TGTGTCAGCAGCTCCTTCGACGGGAGCGAGCAGTACTTC. This sequence joins TRBV7-2 and TRBJ2-4, with D maybe TRBD2 (6 bases). The J call may be wrong; the DNA end is better matched by TRBJ2-7. Germline CDR1 is SGHTA and CDR2 is FQGNSA. The CDR3 length is 13 residues.

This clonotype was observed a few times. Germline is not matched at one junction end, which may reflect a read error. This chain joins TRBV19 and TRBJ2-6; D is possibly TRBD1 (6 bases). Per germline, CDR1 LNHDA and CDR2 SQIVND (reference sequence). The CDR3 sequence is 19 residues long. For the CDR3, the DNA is TGTGCCAGTAGGCAAGCCTTCCGGGACACCCTCTCTGGGGCCAACGTCCGGACTTTC. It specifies CASRQAFRDTLSGANVRTF. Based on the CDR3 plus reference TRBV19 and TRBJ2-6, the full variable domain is DGGITQSPKYLFRKEGQNVTLSCEQNLNHDAMYWYRQDPGQGLRLIYYSQIVNDFQKGDIAEGYSVSREKKESFPLTVTSAQKNPTAFYLCASRQAFRDTLSGANVRTFGAGSRLTVL.

CDR3 DNA: TGTGCCAGCAGCACCCTCATGGTACGGGGCGTCAAGGGTTCACCCCTCCACTTT. It is translated as CASSTLMVRGVKGSPLHF. This chain connects TRBV28 to TRBJ1-6, with D maybe TRBD1 (5 bases). V was trimmed by 6 bases and J by 9 bases, leaving 27 bases between them. Germline lookup yields CDR1 MDHEN and CDR2 SYDVKM. The CDR3 spans 18 residues.

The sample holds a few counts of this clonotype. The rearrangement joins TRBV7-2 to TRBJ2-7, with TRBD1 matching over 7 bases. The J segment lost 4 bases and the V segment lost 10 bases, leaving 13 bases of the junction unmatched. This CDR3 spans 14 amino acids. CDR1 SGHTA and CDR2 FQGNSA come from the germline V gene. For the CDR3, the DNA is TGTGCCACGCAGTGGGCAGGGGGTCAGTACGAGCAGTACTTC. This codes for CATQWAGGQYEQYF.

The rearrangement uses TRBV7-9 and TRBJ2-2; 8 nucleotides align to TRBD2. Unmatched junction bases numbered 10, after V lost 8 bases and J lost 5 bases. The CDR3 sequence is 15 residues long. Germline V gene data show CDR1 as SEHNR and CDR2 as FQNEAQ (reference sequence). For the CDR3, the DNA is TGTGCCAGCCAGGAGCGGGGGCCCGAGACCGGGGAGCTGTTTTTT. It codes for CASQERGPETGELFF.

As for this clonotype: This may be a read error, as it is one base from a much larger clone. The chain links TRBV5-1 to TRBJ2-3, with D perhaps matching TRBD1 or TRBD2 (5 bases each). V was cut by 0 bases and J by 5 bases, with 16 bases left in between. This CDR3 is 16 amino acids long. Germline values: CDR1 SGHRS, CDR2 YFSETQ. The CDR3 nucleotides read TGCGCCAGCAGCTTGGGAGCTAGCTGGGGGAAAGATACGCAGTATTTT. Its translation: CASSLGASWGKDTQYF.

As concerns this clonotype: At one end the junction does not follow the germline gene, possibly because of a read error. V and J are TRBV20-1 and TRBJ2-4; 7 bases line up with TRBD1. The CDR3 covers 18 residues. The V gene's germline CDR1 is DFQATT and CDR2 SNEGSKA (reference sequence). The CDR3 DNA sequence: TGCAATGCTAGAGATTGGACAGGAGCCTTTTTAGCCAAAAACATTCAGTACTTC. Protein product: CNARDWTGAFLAKNIQYF.

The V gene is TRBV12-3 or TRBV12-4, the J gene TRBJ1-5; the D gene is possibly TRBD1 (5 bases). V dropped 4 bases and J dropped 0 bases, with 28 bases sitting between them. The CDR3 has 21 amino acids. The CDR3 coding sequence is TGTGCCAGCAGTTGGGTCCAGGAAGACAGTCAGAAATATTATAGCAATCAGCCCCAGCATTTT. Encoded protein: CASSWVQEDSQKYYSNQPQHF.